Following are 5 T cell receptor beta chains from one sample sequenced in a study of regulatory T cells in long-lasting Graves disease. Sample time point: newly diagnosed GD, antithyroid drugs for less than 3 months. Scientists built the TCR library using RNA that was extracted from PBMCs. For TCR beta, libraries came from iRepertoire HTBI primers and Arm-PCR of CDR3 regions. MiXCR, run by TCRdb on the multiplex PCR reads, gives a single entry per CDR3 protein. The sample has roughly 430,000 distinct CDR3 sequences, 15% to 20% seen once. This sample was also put to use in a study of T cells in Graves' hyperthyroidism and ophthalmopathy.

Material: peripheral blood mononuclear cells (PBMCs), obtained at new diagnosis, from a patient treated with antithyroid drugs. These TCRs come from a woman aged 25 to 39 with Graves disease.

This clonotype appeared many times. In DNA, the CDR3 is TGTGCCAGCACCTACAGGGGGCAAGAAAAACTGTTTTTT. It is translated as CASTYRGQEKLFF. This rearrangement joins TRBV12-3 or TRBV12-4 to TRBJ1-4, with TRBD1 identical over 9 bases. The CDR3 totals 13 residues. V was clipped by 7 bases and J by 8 bases; unmatched bases: 5.

A note on this clonotype: This sequence may be a read error, since a much larger clone differs from it by one base. The chain couples TRBV10-3 to TRBJ1-1, with 7 bases lining up with TRBD1. This CDR3 comprises 13 residues. CDR1 and CDR2 from the germline V gene are ENHRY and SYGVKD. V lost 10 bases, J lost 5 bases, and 10 bases stayed unmatched. The CDR3 DNA reads as TGTGCCACGACGGGACAGATAAATACTGAAGCTTTCTTT. Amino acids: CATTGQINTEAFF.

This clonotype showed up many times. This chain uses TRBV7-9 with TRBJ2-1, with TRBD2 as a possible D gene (6 bases). V was trimmed by 4 bases and J by 5 bases, leaving 15 bases between them. CDR1 SEHNR and CDR2 FQNEAQ come from the germline V gene (reference sequence). The CDR3 length is 15 residues. Here the CDR3 reads CASSSTDYNHNEQFF. The DNA of the CDR3 is TGTGCCAGCAGCTCAACGGACTACAATCACAATGAGCAGTTCTTC. Filled out from reference TRBV7-9 and TRBJ2-1, the complete variable domain reads DTGVSQNPRHKITKRGQNVTFRCDPISEHNRLYWYRQTLGQGPEFLTYFQNEAQLEKSRLLSDRFSAERPKGSFSTLEIQRTEQGDSAMYLCASSSTDYNHNEQFFGPGTRLTVL.

This clonotype came up many times. The chain uses TRBV30 and TRBJ2-1; 11 bases map to TRBD2. J lost 5 bases, V lost 2 bases, and 8 bases had no gene match. Per the germline V gene, CDR1 is GTSNPN and CDR2 is SVGIG (reference sequence). The CDR3 is made up of 16 amino acids. CDR3 region: CAWSLVAGGPDNEQFF. The CDR3 coding sequence is TGTGCCTGGAGTCTAGTAGCGGGAGGGCCAGACAATGAGCAGTTCTTC. Full variable domain (remainder filled in from reference TRBV30 and TRBJ2-1): SQTIHQWPATLVQPVGSPLSLECTVEGTSNPNLYWYRQAAGRGLQLLFYSVGIGQISSEVPQNLSASRPQDRQFILSSKKLLLSDSGFYLCAWSLVAGGPDNEQFFGPGTRLTVL.

The CDR3 sequence is CASSSASGSHEQYF. The CDR3 DNA is TGTGCCAGCAGCTCCGCTAGCGGGAGCCACGAGCAGTACTTC. The J gene is TRBJ2-7, the V gene TRBV7-2, with 10 bases that match TRBD2. The junction had 5 bases not matched to a gene; V was cut back by 4 bases and J by 5 bases. The CDR3 contains 14 residues. Germline V CDR1 and CDR2: SGHTA, FQGNSA.